These 19 T cell receptor beta chains were all obtained from the same sample, sequenced in a study of blood T cell repertoires in COVID-19. Sequencing used immunoSEQ multiplex PCR; TCRdb keeps in-frame clones, though not all of them. This table has 100,000 to 150,000 clones, around 84% appearing once. Input material: PBMCs or T cells enriched from blood (not recorded which). The origin of the receptors is a man aged 40-49 years with acute COVID-19.

The V call is TRBV2, the J call TRBJ1-5; D possibly corresponds to TRBD1 (6 bases). The germline V and J ends were trimmed by 1 base and 7 bases, with 14 bases remaining between them. The CDR3 runs to 15 residues. Germline V gene sequence: CDR1 SNHLY, CDR2 FYNNEI. This CDR3 is CASSEGGGGGQPQHF. The CDR3 bases are TGTGCCAGCAGTGAAGGGGGAGGGGGGGGCCAGCCCCAGCATTTT.

The chain couples TRBV18 to TRBJ2-1, with D perhaps TRBD2 (5 bases). This CDR3 region has 14 residues. The V gene's germline CDR1 is KGHSH and CDR2 LQKENI. V lost 3 bases, J lost 7 bases, and 13 bases lay in between. CDR3 residues: CASSPTSTTNEQFF. CDR3 in DNA: TGTGCCAGCTCACCGACATCGACTACTAATGAGCAGTTCTTC.

Note on this clone: Other nucleotide sequences in the sample specify the same CDR3. This rearrangement joins TRBV6-5 to TRBJ2-7; D is perhaps TRBD2 (5 bases). This CDR3 spans 15 amino acids. Germline CDR1 is MNHEY and CDR2 is SVGAGI. V was cut by 0 bases and J by 0 bases, with 9 bases left in between. This CDR3 reads CASSYSRADSYEQYF. As DNA, the CDR3 is TGTGCCAGCAGTTACTCGAGGGCAGACTCCTACGAGCAGTACTTC.

V is TRBV3-1 (or the pseudogene TRBV3-2) and J is TRBJ2-3; unclear D gene. Germline values: CDR1 LGHDT, CDR2 YNNKEL (reference sequence). The CDR3 sequence is 12 residues long. Trimming took off 5 bases at V and 5 bases at J, with 8 bases between the two ends. The CDR3 DNA reads TGTGCCAGCAGCACACAGATAGATACGCAGTATTTT. This codes for CASSTQIDTQYF.

The chain carries TRBV19 and TRBJ1-1; D remains ambiguous. V dropped 5 bases and J dropped 3 bases, with 16 bases sitting between them. Germline V gives CDR1 LNHDA, CDR2 SQIVND (reference sequence). The CDR3 loop spans 15 amino acids. The CDR3 nucleotides read TGTGCCAGTAGTCCTTCGGGAGGGAGTTACACTGAAGCTTTCTTT. Protein product: CASSPSGGSYTEAFF.

The chain employs TRBV10-3 and TRBJ2-3; 9 bases agree with TRBD2. The CDR3 loop spans 19 amino acids. Trimming removed 6 bases from V and 3 bases from J; junction bases left unmatched: 19. The germline V gene encodes CDR1 ENHRY and CDR2 SYGVKD. In nucleotides, the CDR3 is TGTGCCATCAGGTCCGGCCCGGTCAGCGGGAGGATTCTAACAGATACGCAGTATTTT. This codes for CAIRSGPVSGRILTDTQYF.

The chain combines TRBV5-1 with TRBJ2-7; TRBD2 matches 8 bases. The CDR3 runs to 15 residues. From germline, CDR1 is SGHRS and CDR2 YFSETQ. Trimming removed 6 bases from V and 3 bases from J; junction bases left unmatched: 11. Here the CDR3 reads CASKWARGADYEQYF. The CDR3 DNA reads as TGCGCCAGCAAGTGGGCGCGGGGGGCGGACTACGAGCAGTACTTC.

The chain links TRBV5-5 to TRBJ2-2; the match to TRBD2 covers 9 bases. CDR3 length: 16 amino acids. The trim removed 3 bases at V and 2 bases at J, leaving 5 bases unmatched. Looked up from germline, CDR1 is SGHKS and CDR2 is YYEKEE (reference sequence). This CDR3 reads CASSSQLAGNTGELFF. The DNA of the CDR3 is TGTGCCAGCAGCTCACAACTAGCGGGTAACACCGGGGAGCTGTTTTTT.

The sample holds one count of this clone. The chain employs TRBV6-5 and TRBJ2-7, with 11 bases fitting TRBD2. The CDR3 has 13 amino acids. Germline CDR1 is MNHEY and CDR2 is SVGAGI. V was clipped by 6 bases and J by 3 bases; unmatched bases: 1. CDR3 in DNA: TGTGCCAGCAGGGGGACTAGCGGCTACGAGCAGTACTTC. Protein sequence: CASRGTSGYEQYF.

The chain combines TRBV7-3 with TRBJ1-2; 9 bases agree with TRBD1. J was trimmed by 5 bases and V by 5 bases; bases with no gene match: 3. The CDR3 has 13 amino acids. Germline V gene sequence: CDR1 SGHTA, CDR2 FQGTGA. The CDR3, as DNA: TGTGCCAGCAGCCCGGACAGGGGTTATGGCTACACCTTC. As protein: CASSPDRGYGYTF.

This clone is a singleton in its sample. The J gene is TRBJ2-1, the V gene TRBV7-8; a possible D gene is TRBD1 (6 bases). The CDR3 runs to 18 residues. Trimming took 4 bases from V and 0 from J, leaving 19 bases between them. Germline CDR1 is SGHVS and CDR2 is FQNEAQ. The CDR3 loop reads CASSSHRVGLSSYNEQFF. The CDR3 DNA is TGTGCCAGCAGCTCCCACAGGGTTGGACTTAGCTCCTACAATGAGCAGTTCTTC.

The chain recombines TRBV10-3 with TRBJ1-5; 7 bases fit TRBD1. CDR1 and CDR2 from the germline V gene are ENHRY and SYGVKD. This CDR3 spans 16 amino acids. Trimming at V came to 3 bases and at J to 1 base, leaving 6 bases not matched to a gene. The CDR3 spells CAISEGGGQSNQPQHF. The CDR3 DNA reads as TGTGCCATCAGTGAAGGAGGGGGACAGAGCAATCAGCCCCAGCATTTT.

Concerning this clone: The identical CDR3 is also encoded by other nucleotide sequences in the sample. This chain uses TRBV11-3 with TRBJ2-1, with a possible D match to TRBD2 (5 bases). V gave up 6 bases and J gave up 7 bases, with 10 bases separating them. Germline V gene data show CDR1 as SGHNT and CDR2 as YENEEA. This CDR3 has 12 residues. CDR3 residues: CASSSRGNEQFF. In nucleotides, the CDR3 is TGTGCCAGCAGTAGTAGAGGGAATGAGCAGTTCTTC. The full variable domain, its missing parts supplied by reference TRBV11-3 and TRBJ2-1, is EAGVVQSPRYKIIEKKQPVAFWCNPISGHNTLYWYLQNLGQGPELLIRYENEEAVDDSQLPKDRFSAERLKGVDSTLKIQPAELGDSAVYLCASSSRGNEQFFGPGTRLTVL.

The chain couples TRBV2 to TRBJ1-6; 7 bases map to TRBD1. This CDR3 spans 12 amino acids. With V trimmed by 9 bases and J by 9 bases, 5 bases remained unmatched. Germline V gives CDR1 SNHLY, CDR2 FYNNEI. CDR3 nucleotides: TGTGCCAGTAGGGACAGCGGTTCACCCCTCCACTTT. This encodes CASRDSGSPLHF.

In this sample, this clone turned up a few times. V usage is TRBV5-1 and J usage is TRBJ1-1; D uncertain. The CDR3 loop spans 14 amino acids. V gave up 2 bases and J gave up 1 base, with 9 bases separating them. Looked up from germline, CDR1 is SGHRS and CDR2 is YFSETQ. This chain's CDR3 is CASSLLDSNTEAFF. The CDR3 DNA follows: TGCGCCAGCAGCTTATTAGATTCGAACACTGAAGCTTTCTTT.

The sample holds a few counts of this clone. The CDR3 protein is CASSLEGSSGSGNEQFF. In DNA, the CDR3 is TGTGCCAGCAGCTTGGAGGGGAGCAGCGGGAGTGGCAATGAGCAGTTCTTC. The chain combines TRBV5-6 with TRBJ2-1, with TRBD2 matching over 8 bases. CDR3 length equals 17 residues. J lost 6 bases, V lost 0 bases, and 11 bases had no gene match. CDR1 is SGHDT and CDR2 is YYEEEE in the germline V gene.

The chain uses TRBV6-5 and TRBJ2-7, with 10 bases identical to TRBD1. Germline V gene lookup returns CDR1 MNHEY and CDR2 SVGAGI. The trim removed 4 bases at V and 1 base at J, leaving 4 bases unmatched. This CDR3 region has 15 residues. As DNA, the CDR3 is TGTGCCAGCAGTTTAACGGACAGGGGGTCCTACGAGCAGTACTTC. It yields the protein CASSLTDRGSYEQYF.

The genes are TRBV5-1 and TRBJ1-3; the match to TRBD1 covers 7 bases. The CDR3 runs to 14 residues. CDR1 and CDR2 (germline): SGHRS, YFSETQ. The ends lost 5 bases at V and 4 bases at J; junction bases unmatched: 6. This chain's CDR3 is CASSTGTVGNTIYF. The CDR3 nucleotides are TGCGCCAGCAGTACCGGGACAGTCGGAAACACCATATATTTT.

V and J are TRBV2 and TRBJ1-5, with 7 bases fitting TRBD1. The J segment lost 4 bases and the V segment lost 8 bases, leaving 11 bases of the junction unmatched. The CDR3 runs 15 residues. Germline V gene sequence: CDR1 SNHLY, CDR2 FYNNEI. CDR3 sequence (DNA): TGTGCCAGCCGGGAAGAGGGGACAGCGAATCAGCCCCAGCATTTT. It is translated as CASREEGTANQPQHF.